This T cell receptor beta chain was identified during a study of beta chain features in type 1 diabetes. Study outcomes and limitations: It was among patients, rather than healthy donors, that naive, central memory and Treg TCRB repertoires appeared more similar.

V lost 4 bases, J lost 2 bases, and 4 bases stayed unmatched. The germline gives CDR1 SGHNT, CDR2 YYREEE (reference sequence). The CDR3 contains 14 residues. TCRB transcripts that were expressed got sequenced, as all of the isolated RNA had been reverse transcribed. Data came from immunoSEQ multiplex PCR; TCRdb stores just in-frame clones and leaves some out. Found here are roughly 230,000 clones, 9.6% of them singletons; the top ten hold about 0.037%. Every single donor gave one heparinised blood draw, and these averaged around 0.12 L. Worth noting for this clone: Its antigen is unidentified.

The chain joins TRBV5-4 to TRBJ2-7; 9 bases agree with TRBD1. This sequence was found in a young woman in good health. The sample taken for sequencing was naive CD4+ T cells from blood. The CDR3 sequence is CASSPGQGAYEQYF. DNA of the CDR3: TGTGCCAGCAGCCCGGGACAGGGTGCCTACGAGCAGTACTTC.